The T cell receptor (beta chain) described here comes from a study of blood T cell repertoires in COVID-19. Some clones are missing from TCRdb's copy, which holds only in-frame ones; the method was immunoSEQ multiplex PCR. The data show around 200,000 clones, around 84% seen once. The V and J ends lost 2 bases and 2 bases, in that order; junction bases with no gene match: 0. The CDR3 sequence is 13 residues long. Germline V CDR1 and CDR2: MDHEN, SYDVKM. The TCR originated in a man in his forties with active or convalescent COVID-19. V is TRBV28 and J is TRBJ2-7; 7 bases are a match to TRBD1. What was sequenced was peripheral blood. CDR3 amino acids: CASSLRGPYEQYF. As DNA, the CDR3 is TGTGCCAGCAGTTTAAGGGGGCCCTACGAGCAGTACTTC.